The rows below give T cell receptor beta chains drawn from one sample of a study of CD8 T cells in Susac syndrome. A single record per CDR3 protein comes from TCRdb applying MiXCR to the immunoSEQ multiplex PCR reads. The table shows 110,000 or so distinct CDR3 sequences, with around 90% occurring only once. The sequencing input was CD4+ T cells from PBMCs. All receptors derive from a human donor in good health. CDR3s include the opening cysteine and the closing phenylalanine or tryptophan. Fields, in order: D gene, J gene, clone size, V gene, CDR3 DNA, CDR3 protein. A D gene is named only where the DNA matches it firmly. Where a row states a size, it is once, few, many or the class of an expanded clone; other rows omit it.

TRBD2	TRBJ2-1	.	TRBV7-8	TGTGCCAGCACTGATGGATTAGCGGGGGGGCCGGCTGAGCAGTTCTTC	CASTDGLAGGPAEQFF
.	TRBJ2-2	.	TRBV24-1	TGTGCCACCAGTGCCCCACCCGGCAGGGATTCCACCGGGGAGCTGTTTTTT	CATSAPPGRDSTGELFF
.	TRBJ2-2	.	TRBV2	TGTGCCAGCAGTGTTGAAAAGGGCATGGCCGGGGAGCTGTTTTTT	CASSVEKGMAGELFF
TRBD2	TRBJ2-7	.	TRBV7-3	TGTGCCAGCGGGACTAGCGGCCCCTACGAGCAGTACTTC	CASGTSGPYEQYF
TRBD2	TRBJ2-7	.	TRBV7-8	TGTGCCAGCAGCTCCAGGACAGACAATGGACTAGCGGGAGAGAGTCCTCACAAGCAGTACTTC	CASSSRTDNGLAGESPHKQYF
.	TRBJ1-1	.	TRBV3-1	TGTGCCAGCAGCCCCGGGGCGATGACTGAAGCTTTCTTT	CASSPGAMTEAFF
.	TRBJ2-1	.	TRBV19	TGTGCCAGTAGTGCCCCGGGACGGGCGTACAATGAGCAGTTCTTC	CASSAPGRAYNEQFF
.	TRBJ2-7	.	TRBV10-3	TGTGCCATATCTAGTTCTCAATACGAGCAGTACTTC	CAISSSQYEQYF
TRBD1	TRBJ1-1	.	TRBV29-1	TGCAGCGCTGGGACAGGGGGCACTGAAGCTTTCTTT	CSAGTGGTEAFF
.	TRBJ1-3	.	TRBV5-1	TGCGCCAGCAGCCACGGAGTCCCCGAGGACACCATATATTTT	CASSHGVPEDTIYF
TRBD1	TRBJ1-3	.	TRBV29-1	TGCAGCGTTGCCGGGACAGGGTCCGCTGGAAACACCATATATTTT	CSVAGTGSAGNTIYF
.	TRBJ2-7	.	TRBV6-1	TGTGCCAGCAGTGGAGCACTCCACGAGCAGTACTTC	CASSGALHEQYF
TRBD2	TRBJ2-1	.	TRBV12-3/TRBV12-4	TGTGCCAGCAGCCAAGGTCGGACTAGCGGGAGATGGAATGAGCAGTTCTTC	CASSQGRTSGRWNEQFF
TRBD2	TRBJ2-3	once	TRBV5-6	TGTGCCAGCAGCTTGACTAGCGGGGGCTATACAGATACGCAGTATTTT	CASSLTSGGYTDTQYF
.	TRBJ1-1	once	TRBV19	TGTGCCAGTAGCGATGGGACGGTGAAAGCTTTCTTT	CASSDGTVKAFF
TRBD2	TRBJ2-7	.	TRBV19	TGTGCCAGCTGGTCGGGAGGACAGCAGTACTTC	CASWSGGQQYF
TRBD1	TRBJ2-5	.	TRBV6-1	TGTGCCAGCAGCATAACATCCAGGGGGAACCAAGAGACCCAGTACTTC	CASSITSRGNQETQYF
.	TRBJ2-1	.	TRBV7-9	TGTGCCAGCAGCTTTCGGGCAGCCCTTTACAATGAGCAGTTCTTC	CASSFRAALYNEQFF
TRBD1	TRBJ2-3	.	TRBV19	TGTGCCAGTAGTGTCGGGACAGGGGCGGGCACAGATACGCAGTATTTT	CASSVGTGAGTDTQYF
TRBD1	TRBJ2-7	.	TRBV6-2/TRBV6-3	TGTGCCAGCAGTCTGACGGGACAGGGGGCATCCGATTCCCCTAGCGAGCAGTACTTC	CASSLTGQGASDSPSEQYF
.	TRBJ1-1	.	TRBV10-3	TGTGCCAACCATCTCTTAGGGAACACTGAAGCTTTCTTT	CANHLLGNTEAFF
.	TRBJ2-7	.	TRBV28	TGTGCCAGCAGTTTATTGGGGGGAGGCTACGAGCAGTACTTC	CASSLLGGGYEQYF
.	TRBJ1-5	.	TRBV7-2	TGTGCCAGCAGCTTATTTGGGGGGAACCAGCCCCAGCATTTT	CASSLFGGNQPQHF
.	TRBJ2-7	.	TRBV7-2	TGTGCCAGCAGCTTCCAGGGGAATTTGGGGGAGCAGTACTTC	CASSFQGNLGEQYF
TRBD2	TRBJ2-1	.	TRBV11-2	TGTGCCAGCAGCTTAGTTCCTAGCGGGAACGTTGAGCAGTTCTTC	CASSLVPSGNVEQFF
TRBD1	TRBJ2-1	few	TRBV5-1	TGCGCCAGCGTCGAGACAGGGGTGCGGGATGAGCAGTTCTTC	CASVETGVRDEQFF
.	TRBJ1-1	.	TRBV6-5	TGTGCCAGCAGTTACTCCCAGGTCGAGGAAACTGAAGCTTTCTTT	CASSYSQVEETEAFF
TRBD1	TRBJ2-5	.	TRBV19	TGTGCCACCGCGGACAGGAGACAAGAGACCCAGTACTTC	CATADRRQETQYF
.	TRBJ1-2	.	TRBV20-1	TGCAGTGCTGAAAACAGGGTCCGGGACACCTTC	CSAENRVRDTF
.	TRBJ2-6	.	TRBV7-9	TGTGCCAGCACTAACAGAGACTCTGGGGCCAACGTCCTGACTTTC	CASTNRDSGANVLTF
.	TRBJ2-5	.	TRBV6-6	TGTGCCAGCAGCCCAGGAGGGTCGAAGACCCAGTACTTC	CASSPGGSKTQYF
.	TRBJ2-1	.	TRBV7-2	TGTGCCAGCAGCTTAGGAGTGGTGCAGTTCTTC	CASSLGVVQFF
TRBD1	TRBJ1-1	.	TRBV3-1	TGTGCCAGCAGCCAATACAGGGGCTCTGAAGCTTTCTTT	CASSQYRGSEAFF
.	TRBJ2-3	once	TRBV4-1	TGCGCCAGCAGCCGCGGGACGGATACTAGCACAGATACGCAGTATTTT	CASSRGTDTSTDTQYF
.	TRBJ2-7	.	TRBV19	TGTGCCAGTAGCGATTTGCCGGGACGGCCCTACGAGCAGTACTTC	CASSDLPGRPYEQYF
.	TRBJ1-2	.	TRBV7-2	TGTGCCAGCAGCTCCCATATGGGGGGGAGTCTCTATGGCTACACCTTC	CASSSHMGGSLYGYTF
.	TRBJ2-5	.	TRBV12-3/TRBV12-4	TGTGCCAGCAGTACCACTCGGGAGACCCAGTACTTC	CASSTTRETQYF
.	TRBJ2-7	.	TRBV7-8	TGTGCCAGCAGCTTGGGACGGCGAGTATACGAGCAGTACTTC	CASSLGRRVYEQYF
TRBD1	TRBJ1-4	.	TRBV5-1	TGCGCCAGCAGCCTCCAGACAGGGTTTGGAGAAAAACTGTTTTTT	CASSLQTGFGEKLFF
.	TRBJ1-1	.	TRBV21-1	TGTGCCAGCAGCAAAGATTGGGGGGCTTTCTTT	CASSKDWGAFF
.	TRBJ2-2	.	TRBV30	TGTGCCTGGAGTGTCAACCTCGGGGGGGAGCTGTTTTTT	CAWSVNLGGELFF
.	TRBJ2-2	.	TRBV20-1	TGCGCTGCATCCCCGGGGGCCATCACCGGGGAGCTGTTTTTT	CAASPGAITGELFF
.	TRBJ2-3	.	TRBV9	TGTGCCAGCAGCTACGGGACGGAGGGATACACAGATACGCAGTATTTT	CASSYGTEGYTDTQYF
TRBD2	TRBJ2-1	once	TRBV5-4	TGTGCCAGCTCTAGCGGGAGGAACTACAATGAGCAGTTCTTC	CASSSGRNYNEQFF
.	TRBJ2-3	.	TRBV27	TGTGCCAGCAGTATACCGGGAGTAAGCACAGATACGCAGTATTTT	CASSIPGVSTDTQYF
TRBD2	TRBJ2-1	.	TRBV7-2	TGTGCCAGCAGCCTAGAGCGGGGTGAGCAGTTCTTC	CASSLERGEQFF
.	TRBJ2-7	.	TRBV20-1	TGCAGTGCCGCCCCCATGAGCTACGAGCAGTACTTC	CSAAPMSYEQYF
.	TRBJ1-1	.	TRBV10-3	TGTGCCATCAGTTCTTTCCGGGAAGGCACTGAAGCTTTCTTT	CAISSFREGTEAFF